What follows is one TCR beta chain and its context. Per the study methods: Estimation of nucleated cell counts relied on the amplification of reference gene primers. Measured with immunoSEQ multiplex PCR; TCRdb has only the in-frame clones, and not every one. V and J calls and clone size are given by that table; D and trimming were obtained from the DNA. Counted here are 380,000 or so clones, 80% to 90% occurring once; the ten biggest clones make up 7.1%. Between the trimmed V and J ends, which lost 6 bases and 3 bases, there was a span of 21 bases. Per the germline V gene, CDR1 is SQVTM and CDR2 is ANQGSEA. The CDR3 extends over 15 amino acids. The data stem from a study of blood T cell repertoires in COVID-19. Study-level background: Samples came from the United States, Italy and Spain, spanning acute and convalescent COVID-19. T cells, B-cell-depleted T cells, or PBMCs provided the cDNA or gDNA that served as material.

The chain carries TRBV29-1 and TRBJ2-7; D may be TRBD1 (5 bases). The clonotype originates from a woman in her sixties with COVID-19, enrolled during active disease. Material: peripheral blood. CDR3 in amino acids: CSVAPGQGKVYEQYF. In DNA, the CDR3 is TGCAGCGTGGCCCCTGGGCAGGGTAAAGTCTACGAGCAGTACTTC.